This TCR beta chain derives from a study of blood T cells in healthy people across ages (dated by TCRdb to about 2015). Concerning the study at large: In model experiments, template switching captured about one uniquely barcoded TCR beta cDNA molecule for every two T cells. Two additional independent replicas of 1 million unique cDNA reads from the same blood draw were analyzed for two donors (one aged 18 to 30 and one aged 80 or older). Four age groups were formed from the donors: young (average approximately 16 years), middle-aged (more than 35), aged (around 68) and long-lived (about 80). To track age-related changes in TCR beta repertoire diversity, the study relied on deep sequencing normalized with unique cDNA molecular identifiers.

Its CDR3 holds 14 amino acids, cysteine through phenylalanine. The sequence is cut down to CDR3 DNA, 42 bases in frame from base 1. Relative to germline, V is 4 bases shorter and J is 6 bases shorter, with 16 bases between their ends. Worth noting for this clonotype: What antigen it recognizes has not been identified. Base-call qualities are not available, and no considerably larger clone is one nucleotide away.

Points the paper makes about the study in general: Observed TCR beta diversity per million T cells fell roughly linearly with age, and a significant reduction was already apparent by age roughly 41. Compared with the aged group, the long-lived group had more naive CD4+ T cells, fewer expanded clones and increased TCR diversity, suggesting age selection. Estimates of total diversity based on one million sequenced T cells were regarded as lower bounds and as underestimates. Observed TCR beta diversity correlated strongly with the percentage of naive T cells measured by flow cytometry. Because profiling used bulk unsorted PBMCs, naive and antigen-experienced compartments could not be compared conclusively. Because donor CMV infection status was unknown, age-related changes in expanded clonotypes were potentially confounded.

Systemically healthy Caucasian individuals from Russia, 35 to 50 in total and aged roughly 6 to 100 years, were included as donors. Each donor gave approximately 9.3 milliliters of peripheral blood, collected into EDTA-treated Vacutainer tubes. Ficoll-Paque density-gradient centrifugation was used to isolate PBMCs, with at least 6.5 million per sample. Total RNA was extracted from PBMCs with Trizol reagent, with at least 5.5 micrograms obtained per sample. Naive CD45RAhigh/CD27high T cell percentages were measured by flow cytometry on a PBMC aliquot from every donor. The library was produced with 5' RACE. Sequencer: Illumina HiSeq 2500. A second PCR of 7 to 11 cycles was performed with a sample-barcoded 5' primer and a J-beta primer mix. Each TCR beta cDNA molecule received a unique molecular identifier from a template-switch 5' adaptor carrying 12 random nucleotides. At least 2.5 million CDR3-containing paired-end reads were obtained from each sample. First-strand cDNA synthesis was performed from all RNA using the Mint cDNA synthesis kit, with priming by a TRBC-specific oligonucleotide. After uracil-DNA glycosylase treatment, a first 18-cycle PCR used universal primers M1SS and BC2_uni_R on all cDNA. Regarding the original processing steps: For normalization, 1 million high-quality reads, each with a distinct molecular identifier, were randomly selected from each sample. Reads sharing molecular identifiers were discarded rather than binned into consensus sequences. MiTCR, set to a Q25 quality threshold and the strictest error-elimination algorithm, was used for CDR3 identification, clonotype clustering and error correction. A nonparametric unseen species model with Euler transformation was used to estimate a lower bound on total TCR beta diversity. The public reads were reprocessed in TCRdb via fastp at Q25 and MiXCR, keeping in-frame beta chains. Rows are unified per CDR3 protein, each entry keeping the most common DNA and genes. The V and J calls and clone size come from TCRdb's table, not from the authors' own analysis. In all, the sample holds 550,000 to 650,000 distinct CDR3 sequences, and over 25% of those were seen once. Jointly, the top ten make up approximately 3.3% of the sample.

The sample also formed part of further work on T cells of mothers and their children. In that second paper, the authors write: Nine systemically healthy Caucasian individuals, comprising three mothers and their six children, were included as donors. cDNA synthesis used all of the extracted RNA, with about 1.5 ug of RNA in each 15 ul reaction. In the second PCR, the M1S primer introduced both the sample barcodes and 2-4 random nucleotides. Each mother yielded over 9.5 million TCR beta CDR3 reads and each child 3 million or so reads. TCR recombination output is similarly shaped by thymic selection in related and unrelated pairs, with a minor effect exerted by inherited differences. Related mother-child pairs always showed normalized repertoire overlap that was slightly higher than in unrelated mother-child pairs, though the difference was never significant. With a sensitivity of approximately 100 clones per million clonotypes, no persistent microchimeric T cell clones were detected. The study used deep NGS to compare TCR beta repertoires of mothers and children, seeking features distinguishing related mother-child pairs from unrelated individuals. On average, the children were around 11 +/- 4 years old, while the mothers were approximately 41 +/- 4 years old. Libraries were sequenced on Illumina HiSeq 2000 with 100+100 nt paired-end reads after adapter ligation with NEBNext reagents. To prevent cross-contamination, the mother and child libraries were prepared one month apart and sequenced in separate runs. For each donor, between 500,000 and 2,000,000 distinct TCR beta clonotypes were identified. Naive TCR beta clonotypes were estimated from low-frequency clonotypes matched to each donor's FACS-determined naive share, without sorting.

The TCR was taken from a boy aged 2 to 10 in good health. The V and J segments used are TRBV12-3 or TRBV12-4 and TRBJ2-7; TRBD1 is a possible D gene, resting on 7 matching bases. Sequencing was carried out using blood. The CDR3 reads CASSSTGEVIEQYF. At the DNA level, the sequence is TGTGCCAGCAGTTCCACAGGGGAGGTCATCGAGCAGTACTTC.